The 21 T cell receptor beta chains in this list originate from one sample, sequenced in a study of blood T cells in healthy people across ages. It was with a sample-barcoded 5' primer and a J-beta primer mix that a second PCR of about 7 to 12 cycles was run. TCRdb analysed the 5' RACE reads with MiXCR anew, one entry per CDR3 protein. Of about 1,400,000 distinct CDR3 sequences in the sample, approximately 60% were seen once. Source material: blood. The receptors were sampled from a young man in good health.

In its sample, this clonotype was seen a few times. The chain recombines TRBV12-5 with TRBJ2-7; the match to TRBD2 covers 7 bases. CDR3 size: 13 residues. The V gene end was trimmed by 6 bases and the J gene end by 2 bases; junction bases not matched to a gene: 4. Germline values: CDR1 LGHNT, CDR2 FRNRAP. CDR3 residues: CASGPGLTYEQYF. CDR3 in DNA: TGTGCTAGTGGGCCGGGACTAACCTACGAGCAGTACTTC.

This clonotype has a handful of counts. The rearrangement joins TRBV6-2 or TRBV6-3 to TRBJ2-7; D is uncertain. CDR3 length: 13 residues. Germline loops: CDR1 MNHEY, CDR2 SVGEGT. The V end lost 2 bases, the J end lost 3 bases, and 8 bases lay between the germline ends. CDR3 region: CASSYVFGYEQYF. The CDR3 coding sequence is TGTGCCAGCAGTTACGTTTTTGGCTACGAGCAGTACTTC.

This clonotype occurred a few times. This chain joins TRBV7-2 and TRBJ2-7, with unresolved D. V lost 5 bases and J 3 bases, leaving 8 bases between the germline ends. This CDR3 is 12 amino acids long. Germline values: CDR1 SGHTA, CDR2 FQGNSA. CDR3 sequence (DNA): TGTGCCAGCAGCAACTGGGGCTACGAGCAGTACTTC. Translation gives CASSNWGYEQYF.

The CDR3 region has the DNA TGTGCCAGCAGCTCTAGGGGCAGGGAAACTCAGCACAATGAGCAGTTCTTC. It is translated as CASSSRGRETQHNEQFF. The chain recombines TRBV7-2 with TRBJ2-1, with D possibly matching TRBD1 (5 bases). The germline V and J ends were trimmed by 4 bases and 5 bases, with 21 bases remaining between them. The CDR3 loop spans 17 amino acids. Germline CDR1 is SGHTA and CDR2 is FQGNSA.

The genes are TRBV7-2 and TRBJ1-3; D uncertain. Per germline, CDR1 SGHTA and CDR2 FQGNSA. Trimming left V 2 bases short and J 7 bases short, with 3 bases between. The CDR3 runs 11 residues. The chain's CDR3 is CASSLSNTIYF. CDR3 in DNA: TGTGCCAGCAGCTTATCGAACACCATATATTTT.

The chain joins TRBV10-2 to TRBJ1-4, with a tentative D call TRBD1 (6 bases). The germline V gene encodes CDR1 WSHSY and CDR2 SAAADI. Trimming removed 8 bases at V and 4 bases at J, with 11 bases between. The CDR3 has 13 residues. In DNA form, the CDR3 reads TGCGCCAGCTTGACAGGATATAATGAAAAACTGTTTTTT. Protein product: CASLTGYNEKLFF.

This CDR3 is CSAMNQRLSTQYF. The DNA of the CDR3 is TGCAGTGCCATGAACCAGAGACTTTCTACGCAGTATTTT. The chain is built from TRBV20-1 and TRBJ2-3; no clear D. CDR1 and CDR2 from the germline V gene are DFQATT and SNEGSKA (reference sequence). Trimming left V 6 bases short and J 8 bases short, with 18 bases between. CDR3 length: 13 amino acids.

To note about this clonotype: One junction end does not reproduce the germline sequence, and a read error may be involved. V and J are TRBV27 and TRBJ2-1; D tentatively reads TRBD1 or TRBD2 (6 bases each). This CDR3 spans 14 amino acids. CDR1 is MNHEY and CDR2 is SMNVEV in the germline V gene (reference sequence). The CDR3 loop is CASSLKGGWGERFF. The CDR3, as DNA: TGTGCCAGCAGTTTAAAAGGGGGGTGGGGGGAGCGGTTCTTC.

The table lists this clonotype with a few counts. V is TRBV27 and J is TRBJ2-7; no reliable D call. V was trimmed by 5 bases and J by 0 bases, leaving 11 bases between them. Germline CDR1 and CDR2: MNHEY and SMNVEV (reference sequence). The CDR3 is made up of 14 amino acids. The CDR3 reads CASSPTRSSYEQYF. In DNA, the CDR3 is TGTGCCAGCAGTCCTACCAGGAGCTCCTACGAGCAGTACTTC.

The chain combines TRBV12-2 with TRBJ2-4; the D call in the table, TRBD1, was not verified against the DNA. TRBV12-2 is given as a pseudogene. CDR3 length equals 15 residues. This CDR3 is CASRTQEGAKNIQYF. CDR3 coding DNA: TGTGCAAGTCGGACCCAAGAGGGGGCCAAAAACATTCAGTACTTC.

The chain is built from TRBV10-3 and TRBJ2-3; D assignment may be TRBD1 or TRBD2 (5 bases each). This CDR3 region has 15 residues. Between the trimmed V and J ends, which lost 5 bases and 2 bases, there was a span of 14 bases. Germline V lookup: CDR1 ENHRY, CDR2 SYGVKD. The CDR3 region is CAISSRDGNTDTQYF. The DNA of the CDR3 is TGTGCCATCAGTAGCCGGGACGGTAACACAGATACGCAGTATTTT.

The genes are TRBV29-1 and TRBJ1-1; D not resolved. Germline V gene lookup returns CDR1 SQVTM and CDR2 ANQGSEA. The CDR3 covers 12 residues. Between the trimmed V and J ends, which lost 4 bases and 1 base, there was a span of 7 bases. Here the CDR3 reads CSVVSGNTEAFF. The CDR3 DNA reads TGCAGCGTTGTTTCCGGGAACACTGAAGCTTTCTTT.

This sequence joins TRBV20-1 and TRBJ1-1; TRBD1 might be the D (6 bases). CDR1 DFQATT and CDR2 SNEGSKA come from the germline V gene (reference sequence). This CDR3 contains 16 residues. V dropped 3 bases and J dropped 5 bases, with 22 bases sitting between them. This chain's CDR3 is CSASHLGGGGWTEAFF. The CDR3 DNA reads TGCAGTGCTAGCCACTTGGGGGGGGGCGGATGGACTGAAGCTTTCTTT.

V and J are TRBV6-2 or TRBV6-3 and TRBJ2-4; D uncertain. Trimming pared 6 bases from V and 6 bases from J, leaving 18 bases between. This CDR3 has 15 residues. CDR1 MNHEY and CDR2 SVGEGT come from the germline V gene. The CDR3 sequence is CASSRIPVSLNIQYF. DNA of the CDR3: TGTGCCAGCAGCCGAATCCCGGTTTCACTAAACATTCAGTACTTC.

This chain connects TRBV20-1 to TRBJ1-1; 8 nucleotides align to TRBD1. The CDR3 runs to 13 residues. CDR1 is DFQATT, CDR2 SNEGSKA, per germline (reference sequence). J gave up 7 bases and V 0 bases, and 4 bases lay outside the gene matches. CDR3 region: CSAREGTGIEAFF. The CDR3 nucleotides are TGCAGTGCTAGAGAAGGGACAGGTATTGAAGCTTTCTTT.

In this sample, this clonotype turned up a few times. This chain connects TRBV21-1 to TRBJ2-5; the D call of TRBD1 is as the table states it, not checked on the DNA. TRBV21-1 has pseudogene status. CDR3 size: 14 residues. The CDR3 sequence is CASSGALSLETQYF. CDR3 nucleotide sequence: TGTGCCAGCAGCGGGGCGCTATCGTTAGAGACCCAGTACTTC.

The CDR3 loop reads CSAPGTSGRLGDTQYF. CDR3 bases: TGCAGTGCGCCAGGGACTAGCGGGAGGTTGGGAGATACGCAGTATTTT. The gene calls are TRBV20-1 and TRBJ2-3, with 15 bases identical to TRBD2. This CDR3 region has 16 residues. Trimming removed 6 bases from V and 5 bases from J; junction bases left unmatched: 9. Looked up from germline, CDR1 is DFQATT and CDR2 is SNEGSKA (reference sequence).

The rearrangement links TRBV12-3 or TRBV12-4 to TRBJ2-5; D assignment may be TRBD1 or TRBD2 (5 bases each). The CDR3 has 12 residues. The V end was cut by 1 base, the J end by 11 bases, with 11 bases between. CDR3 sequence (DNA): TGTGCCAGCAGTTTAGGGGGGTGGGTGCAGTACTTC. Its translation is CASSLGGWVQYF.

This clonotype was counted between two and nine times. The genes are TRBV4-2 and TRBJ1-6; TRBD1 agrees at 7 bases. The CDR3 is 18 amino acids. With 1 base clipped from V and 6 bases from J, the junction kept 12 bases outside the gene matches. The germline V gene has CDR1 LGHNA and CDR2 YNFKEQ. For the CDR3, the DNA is TGTGCCAGCAGCCAAGCCCCCGGGAGGGGACAGCCTAATTCACCCCTCCACTTT. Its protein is CASSQAPGRGQPNSPLHF.

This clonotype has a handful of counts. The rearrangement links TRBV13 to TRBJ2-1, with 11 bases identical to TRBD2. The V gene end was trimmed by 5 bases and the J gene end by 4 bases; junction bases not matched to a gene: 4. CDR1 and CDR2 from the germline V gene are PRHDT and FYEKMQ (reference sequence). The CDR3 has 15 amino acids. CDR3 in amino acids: CASSMTSGAYNEQFF. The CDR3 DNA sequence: TGTGCCAGCAGCATGACTAGCGGGGCGTACAATGAGCAGTTCTTC.

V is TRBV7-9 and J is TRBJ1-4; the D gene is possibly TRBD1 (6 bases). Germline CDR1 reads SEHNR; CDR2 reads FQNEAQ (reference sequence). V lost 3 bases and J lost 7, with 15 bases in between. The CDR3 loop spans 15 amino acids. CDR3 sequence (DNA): TGTGCCAGCAGCTTGGGCGGGACCAGGGGTGAAAAACTGTTTTTT. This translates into CASSLGGTRGEKLFF.